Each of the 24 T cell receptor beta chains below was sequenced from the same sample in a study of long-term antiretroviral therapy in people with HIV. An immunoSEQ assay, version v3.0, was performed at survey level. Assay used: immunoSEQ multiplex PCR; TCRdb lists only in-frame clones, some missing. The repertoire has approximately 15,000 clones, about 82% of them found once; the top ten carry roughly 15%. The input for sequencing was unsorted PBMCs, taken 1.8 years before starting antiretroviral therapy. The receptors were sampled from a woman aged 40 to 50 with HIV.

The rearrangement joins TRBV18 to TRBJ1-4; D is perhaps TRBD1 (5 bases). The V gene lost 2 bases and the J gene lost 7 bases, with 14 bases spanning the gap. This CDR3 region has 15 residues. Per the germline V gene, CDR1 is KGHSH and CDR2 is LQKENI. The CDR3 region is CASSPGGPAGEKLFF. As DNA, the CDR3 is TGTGCCAGCTCACCAGGGGGACCCGCCGGTGAAAAACTGTTTTTT. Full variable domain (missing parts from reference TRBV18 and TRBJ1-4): NAGVMQNPRHLVRRRGQEARLRCSPMKGHSHVYWYRQLPEEGLKFMVYLQKENIIDESGMPKERFSAEFPKEGPSILRIQQVVRGDSAAYFCASSPGGPAGEKLFFGSGTQLSVL.

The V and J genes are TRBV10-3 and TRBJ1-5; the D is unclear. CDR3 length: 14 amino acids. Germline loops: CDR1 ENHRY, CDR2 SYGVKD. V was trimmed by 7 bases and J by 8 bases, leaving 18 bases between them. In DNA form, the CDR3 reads TGTGCCATCAACACCTCAGGCCCGGAAAAGCCCCAGCATTTT. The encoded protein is CAINTSGPEKPQHF.

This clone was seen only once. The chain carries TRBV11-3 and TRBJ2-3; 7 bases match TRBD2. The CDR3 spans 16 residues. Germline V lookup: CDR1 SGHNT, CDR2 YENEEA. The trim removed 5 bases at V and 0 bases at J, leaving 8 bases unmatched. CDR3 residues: CASSTYSGTSTDTQYF. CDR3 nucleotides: TGTGCCAGCAGCACCTACAGCGGGACTAGCACAGATACGCAGTATTTT.

CDR3 nucleotide sequence: TGTGCCAGCGGACCGGGACAGGGGGCGATAAACTATGGCTACACCTTC. It is translated as CASGPGQGAINYGYTF. J is TRBJ1-2 and V is TRBV5-4; 12 positions agree with TRBD1. The ends lost 7 bases at V and 2 bases at J; junction bases unmatched: 9. Germline loops: CDR1 SGHNT, CDR2 YYREEE (reference sequence). The CDR3 is made up of 16 amino acids.

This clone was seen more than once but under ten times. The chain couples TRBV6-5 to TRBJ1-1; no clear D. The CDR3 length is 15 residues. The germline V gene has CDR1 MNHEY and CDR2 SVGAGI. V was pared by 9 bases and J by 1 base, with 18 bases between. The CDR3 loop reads CARYLRRVSNTEAFF. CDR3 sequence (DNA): TGTGCCAGATACCTAAGGAGGGTATCGAACACTGAAGCTTTCTTT.

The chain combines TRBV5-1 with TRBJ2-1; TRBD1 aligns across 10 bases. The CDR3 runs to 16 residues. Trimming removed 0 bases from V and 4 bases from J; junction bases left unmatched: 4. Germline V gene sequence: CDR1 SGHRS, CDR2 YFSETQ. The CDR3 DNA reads TGCGCCAGCAGCTTGGGGGACAGGGGTTTATACAATGAGCAGTTCTTC. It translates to CASSLGDRGLYNEQFF.

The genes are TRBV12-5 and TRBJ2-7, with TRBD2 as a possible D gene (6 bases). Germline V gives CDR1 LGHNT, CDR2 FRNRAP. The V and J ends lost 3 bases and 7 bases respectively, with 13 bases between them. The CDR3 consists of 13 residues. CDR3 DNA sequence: TGTGCTAGTGGTTTCGGCGAGGGGAGGGAGCAGTACTTC. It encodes CASGFGEGREQYF.

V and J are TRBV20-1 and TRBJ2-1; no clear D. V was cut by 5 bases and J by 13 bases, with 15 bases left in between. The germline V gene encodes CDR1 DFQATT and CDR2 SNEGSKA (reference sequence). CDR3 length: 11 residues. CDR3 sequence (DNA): TGCAGTGCTCCCCCGGGCGCAGTCCAGTTCTTC. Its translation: CSAPPGAVQFF.

DNA of the CDR3: TGTGCCAGCAGTGGTGTAGACTCCCAATTGGGCCCCACCGGGGAGCTGTTTTTT. Protein sequence: CASSGVDSQLGPTGELFF. The chain links TRBV6-1 to TRBJ2-2; no clear D. There are 18 residues in the CDR3. V was pared by 4 bases and J by 4 bases, with 22 bases between. CDR1 is MNHNS and CDR2 is SASEGT in the germline V gene.

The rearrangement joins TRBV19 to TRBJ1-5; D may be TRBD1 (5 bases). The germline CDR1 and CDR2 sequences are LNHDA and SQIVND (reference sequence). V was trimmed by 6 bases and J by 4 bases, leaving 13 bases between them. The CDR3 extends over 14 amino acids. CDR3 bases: TGTGCCAGTAGCCCCCGACAGTGGAATCAGCCCCAGCATTTT. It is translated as CASSPRQWNQPQHF.

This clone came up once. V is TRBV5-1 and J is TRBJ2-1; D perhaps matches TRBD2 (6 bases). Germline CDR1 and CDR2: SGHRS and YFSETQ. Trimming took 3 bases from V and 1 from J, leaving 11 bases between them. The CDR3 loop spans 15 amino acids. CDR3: CASSSGTVSYNEQFF. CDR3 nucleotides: TGCGCCAGCAGCTCGGGGACTGTATCCTACAATGAGCAGTTCTTC.

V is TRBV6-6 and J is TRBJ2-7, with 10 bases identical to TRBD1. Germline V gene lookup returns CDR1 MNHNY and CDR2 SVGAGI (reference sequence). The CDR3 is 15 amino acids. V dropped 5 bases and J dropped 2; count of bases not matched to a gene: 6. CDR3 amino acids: CASSALGQGTYEQYF. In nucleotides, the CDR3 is TGTGCCAGCAGTGCCCTGGGACAGGGGACCTACGAGCAGTACTTC.

The DNA for the CDR3 is TGCAGCGTTGATGCGATACTAGCAGTCAATGAGCAGTTCTTC. Translating it yields CSVDAILAVNEQFF. The V and J genes are TRBV29-1 and TRBJ2-1; weak D call: TRBD2 (6 bases). In germline, CDR1 is SQVTM, CDR2 ANQGSEA. The CDR3 has 14 residues. Between the trimmed V and J ends, which lost 3 bases and 6 bases, there was a span of 15 bases.

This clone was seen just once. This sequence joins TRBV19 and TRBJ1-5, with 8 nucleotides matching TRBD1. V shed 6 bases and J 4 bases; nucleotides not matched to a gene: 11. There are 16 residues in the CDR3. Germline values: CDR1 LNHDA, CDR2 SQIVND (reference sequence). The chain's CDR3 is CASSSKAGGLNQPQHF. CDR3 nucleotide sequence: TGTGCCAGTAGCTCGAAAGCAGGGGGCCTTAATCAGCCCCAGCATTTT.

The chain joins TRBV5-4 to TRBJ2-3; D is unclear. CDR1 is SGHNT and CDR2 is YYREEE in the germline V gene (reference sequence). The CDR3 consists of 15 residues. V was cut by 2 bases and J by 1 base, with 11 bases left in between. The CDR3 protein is CASSFAMDGTDTQYF. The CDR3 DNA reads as TGTGCCAGCAGCTTTGCCATGGACGGCACAGATACGCAGTATTTT.

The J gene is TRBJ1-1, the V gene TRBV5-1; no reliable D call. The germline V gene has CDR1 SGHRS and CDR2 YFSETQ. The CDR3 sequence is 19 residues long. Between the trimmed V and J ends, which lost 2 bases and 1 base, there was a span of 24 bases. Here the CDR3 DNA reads TGCGCCAGCAGCTTCTCTCGTGACGAAGGTGGGAAAGGGAACACTGAAGCTTTCTTT. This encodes CASSFSRDEGGKGNTEAFF.

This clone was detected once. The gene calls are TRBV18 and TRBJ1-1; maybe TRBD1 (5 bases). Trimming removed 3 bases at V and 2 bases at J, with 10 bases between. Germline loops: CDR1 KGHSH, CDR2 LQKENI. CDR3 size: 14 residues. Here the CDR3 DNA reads TGTGCCAGCTCACCCAGACAGACCAACACTGAAGCTTTCTTT. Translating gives CASSPRQTNTEAFF.

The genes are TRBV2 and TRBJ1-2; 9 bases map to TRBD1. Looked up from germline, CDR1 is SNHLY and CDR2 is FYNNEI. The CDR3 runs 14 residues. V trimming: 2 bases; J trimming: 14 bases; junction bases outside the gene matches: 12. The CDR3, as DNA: TGTGCCAGCAGTGAAAGGGAGGGACAGGGTCTTGGGACCTTC. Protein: CASSEREGQGLGTF.

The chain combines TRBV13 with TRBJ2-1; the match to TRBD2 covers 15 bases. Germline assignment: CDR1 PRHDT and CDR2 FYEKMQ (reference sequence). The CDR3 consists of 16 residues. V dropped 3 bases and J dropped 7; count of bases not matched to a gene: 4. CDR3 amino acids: CASSFEGLAGGNEQFF. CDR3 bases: TGTGCCAGCAGCTTCGAGGGACTAGCGGGAGGAAATGAGCAGTTCTTC.

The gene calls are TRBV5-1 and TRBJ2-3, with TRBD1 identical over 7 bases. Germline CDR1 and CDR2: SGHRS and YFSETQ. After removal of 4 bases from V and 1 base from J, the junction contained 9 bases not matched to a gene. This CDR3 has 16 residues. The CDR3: CASSREWDSRTDTQYF. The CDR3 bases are TGCGCCAGCAGCAGAGAATGGGACAGTCGCACAGATACGCAGTATTTT.

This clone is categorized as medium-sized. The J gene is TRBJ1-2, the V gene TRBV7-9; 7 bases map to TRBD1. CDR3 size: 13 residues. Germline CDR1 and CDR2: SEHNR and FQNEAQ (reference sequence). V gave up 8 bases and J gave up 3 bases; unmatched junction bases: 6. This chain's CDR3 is CASRDSLDYGYTF. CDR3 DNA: TGTGCCAGCCGGGACAGCCTTGACTATGGCTACACCTTC.

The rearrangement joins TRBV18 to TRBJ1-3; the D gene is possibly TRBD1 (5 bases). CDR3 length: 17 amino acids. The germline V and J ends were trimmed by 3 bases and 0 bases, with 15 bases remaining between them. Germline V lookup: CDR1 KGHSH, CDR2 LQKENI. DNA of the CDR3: TGTGCCAGCTCACCTTTTACAGGAGAAACCTCTGGAAACACCATATATTTT. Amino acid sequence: CASSPFTGETSGNTIYF.

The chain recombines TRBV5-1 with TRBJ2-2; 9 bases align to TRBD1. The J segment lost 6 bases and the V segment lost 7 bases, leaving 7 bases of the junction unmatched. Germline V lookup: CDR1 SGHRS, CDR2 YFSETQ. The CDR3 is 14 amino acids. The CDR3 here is CASSRDRVAGELFF. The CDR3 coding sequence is TGCGCCAGCTCCAGGGACAGGGTGGCCGGGGAGCTGTTTTTT. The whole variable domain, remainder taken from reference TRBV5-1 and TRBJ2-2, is KAGVTQTPRYLIKTRGQQVTLSCSPISGHRSVSWYQQTPGQGLQFLFEYFSETQRNKGNFPGRFSGRQFSNSRSEMNVSTLELGDSALYLCASSRDRVAGELFFGEGSRLTVL.

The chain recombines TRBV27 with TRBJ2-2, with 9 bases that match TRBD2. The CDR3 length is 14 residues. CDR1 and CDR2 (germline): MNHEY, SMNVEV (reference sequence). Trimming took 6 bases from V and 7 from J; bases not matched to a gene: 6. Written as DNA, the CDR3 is TGTGCCAGCAGGACTAGCGGCTGGGGCGGGGAGCTGTTTTTT. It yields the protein CASRTSGWGGELFF.